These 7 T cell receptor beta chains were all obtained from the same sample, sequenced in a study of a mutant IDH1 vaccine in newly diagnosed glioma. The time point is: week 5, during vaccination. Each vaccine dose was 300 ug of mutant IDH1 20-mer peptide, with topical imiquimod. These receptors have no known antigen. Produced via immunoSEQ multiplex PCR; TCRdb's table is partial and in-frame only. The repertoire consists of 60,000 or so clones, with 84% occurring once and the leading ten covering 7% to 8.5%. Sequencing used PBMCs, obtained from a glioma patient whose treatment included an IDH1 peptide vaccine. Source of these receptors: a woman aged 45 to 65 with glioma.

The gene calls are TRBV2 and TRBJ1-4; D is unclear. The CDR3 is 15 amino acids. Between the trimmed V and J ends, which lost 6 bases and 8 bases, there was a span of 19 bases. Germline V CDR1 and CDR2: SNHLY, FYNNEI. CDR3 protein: CASRADGFEGEKLFF. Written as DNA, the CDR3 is TGTGCCAGCAGAGCGGACGGGTTTGAGGGAGAAAAACTGTTTTTT.

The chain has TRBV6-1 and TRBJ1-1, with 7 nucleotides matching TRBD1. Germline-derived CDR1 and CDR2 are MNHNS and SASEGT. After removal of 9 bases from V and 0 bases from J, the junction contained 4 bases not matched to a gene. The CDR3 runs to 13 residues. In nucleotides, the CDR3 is TGTGCCAGTATCGACAGGGTGAACACTGAAGCTTTCTTT. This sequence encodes CASIDRVNTEAFF.

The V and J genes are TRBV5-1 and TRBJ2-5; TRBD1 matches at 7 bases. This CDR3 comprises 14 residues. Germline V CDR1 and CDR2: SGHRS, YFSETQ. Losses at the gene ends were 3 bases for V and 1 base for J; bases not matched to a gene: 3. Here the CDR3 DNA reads TGCGCCAGCAGCTCCGGGACAGCCCAAGAGACCCAGTACTTC. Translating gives CASSSGTAQETQYF.

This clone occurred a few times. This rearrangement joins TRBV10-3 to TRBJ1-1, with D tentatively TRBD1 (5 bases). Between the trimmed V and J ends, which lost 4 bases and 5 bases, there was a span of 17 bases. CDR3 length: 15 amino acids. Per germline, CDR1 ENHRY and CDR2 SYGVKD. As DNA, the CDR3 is TGTGCCATCAGTGTGGCTCGGGGGGGACCGACTGAAGCTTTCTTT. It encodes CAISVARGGPTEAFF.

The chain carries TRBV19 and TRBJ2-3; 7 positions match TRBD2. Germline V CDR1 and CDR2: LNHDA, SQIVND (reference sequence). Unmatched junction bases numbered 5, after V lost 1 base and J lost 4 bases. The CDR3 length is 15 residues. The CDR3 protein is CASSIGWTRADTQYF. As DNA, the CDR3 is TGTGCCAGTAGTATAGGATGGACTAGGGCAGATACGCAGTATTTT.

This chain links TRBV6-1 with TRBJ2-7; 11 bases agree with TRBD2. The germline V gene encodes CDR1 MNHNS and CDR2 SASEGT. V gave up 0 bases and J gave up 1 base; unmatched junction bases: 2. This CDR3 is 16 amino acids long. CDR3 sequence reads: CASSEAGTSGSYEQYF. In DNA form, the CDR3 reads TGTGCCAGCAGTGAAGCGGGGACTAGCGGATCCTACGAGCAGTACTTC.

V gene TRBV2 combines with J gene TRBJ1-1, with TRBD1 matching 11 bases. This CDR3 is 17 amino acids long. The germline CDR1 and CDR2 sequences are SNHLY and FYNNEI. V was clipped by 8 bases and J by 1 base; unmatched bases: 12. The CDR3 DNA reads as TGTGCCAGCGCGAGAACAGGGACAGGGGGTTGGAACACTGAAGCTTTCTTT. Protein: CASARTGTGGWNTEAFF.